The source of this TCR beta chain is a study of cytomegalovirus exposure and HLA in healthy donors. Germline V CDR1 and CDR2: SGHTA, FQGNSA. Trimming removed 1 base at V and 6 bases at J, with 5 bases between. The CDR3 runs 12 residues. Primers for the PCR totalled 60 Vbeta and 13 Jbeta. TCRdb's table, derived via immunoSEQ multiplex PCR, lists solely in-frame clones and lacks some. The sample has about 190,000 clones, 80% seen once. This chain uses TRBV7-2 with TRBJ2-3, with D uncertain. The sequencing sample was made of PBMCs. The sequence came from a man aged 35 to 55 in good health and CMV-seropositive. The CDR3 coding sequence is TGTGCCAGCAGCTTAGTGGCCGATACGCAGTATTTT. Translating it yields CASSLVADTQYF.